Reported below is one T cell receptor beta chain. The antigen this receptor binds is unknown. No base quality values were provided; no much bigger clone lies one nucleotide off. This sample is part of a study of shared clonotypes between healthy human individuals (TCRdb year 2020). In the study overall: A couple of women and a few men aged 18 to 49 years were included in the cohort. For each donor, CD4 naive and CD4 memory were each given three plates, CD8 naive was given two plates, and CD8 memory was given one plate. Blood TCR repertoires of about five healthy adults were deeply sequenced to estimate repertoire size and the extent of clonotype sharing between individuals. Different laboratories and diverse techniques were used to prepare libraries and sequence TCR repertoires, to increase sequencing depth and limit assay-specific biases. Per donor, leukapheresis produced somewhere between about 0.94 and 9.5 billion PBMCs.

Healthy HIV-negative adults with no recently reported acute infections or vaccinations were included as donors. All donors were Caucasian adults living in Nashville, Tennessee, USA. CD4+ T cells were enriched through magnetic negative selection, after which naive cells were positively selected on CD45RA and the remaining negative fraction served as the memory subset. Blood was obtained by leukapheresis, after which PBMCs were separated by Ficoll-Histopaque density gradient centrifugation and cryopreserved in liquid nitrogen vapor phase. Analytical flow cytometry was used to check the purity and quantity of each magnetically sorted T cell population. Each sorted fraction had its genomic DNA isolated and then quantified by UV absorbance on a Nanodrop 2000c. V loses 5 bases at its end and J loses 3 bases; junction bases beyond the gene matches: 3. As encoded in the germline V gene, CDR1 is MDHEN while CDR2 is SYDVKM. The CDR3 sequence holds 14 residues, the cysteine and phenylalanine included. The entry retains the CDR3 DNA only, 42 bases that are in frame from base 1.

Results the study describes overall, beyond this receptor: Sampling was restricted to blood, and TCR repertoires in tissue are likely to differ from TCR repertoires in blood. Compared with non-shared clonotypes, clonotypes shared by all four sorted-subset donors had higher generation probabilities. Across a handful of donors, around 5% of naive CD4, roughly 3.5% of naive CD8, around 2.5% of memory CD4, and approximately 0.4% of memory CD8 clonotypes were shared. Because the study included only a small number of donors, the genetic and exposure-history diversity represented was limited. Rarefaction of sorted-subset datasets indicated incomplete sequencing despite the large sequencing depth. Pairwise subsampling led to the expectation that sequencing depth would affect the degree of clonotype sharing among donors. Larger estimated clonotype richness was generally found for naive subsets than for memory subsets.

TCR CDR3 regions were amplified from genomic DNA by multiplex PCR using the deep immunoSEQ assay. Extracted genomic DNA from each cell subset was spread evenly across all wells of several immunoSEQ 96-well plates, with each plate serving as a replicate. For sorted subsets, around 200 ng genomic DNA, equal to 30,000 to 35,000 T cell genomes, was loaded into each replicate PCR. Purified libraries were measured with a Qubit 3.0 fluorometer, size-checked on a Bioanalyzer 2100, and measured again with the KAPA Library Quantification kit. Each immunoSEQ 96-well plate was sequenced on its own single-read 150-cycle Illumina NextSeq 550 flow cell. The paper's data handling went like this. The immunoSEQ output contained only junctional sequences without quality scores, so filtering could not match that applied to full-length reads. To assign V/J genes and CDR3, sequences were annotated against IMGT germline references using PyIR, a Python wrapper for IgBLAST v1.9. Any read was removed if the V/J assignment was weak (E-value above 1e-6), the CDR3 was missing, or the read contained stop codons, out-of-frame junctions, or ambiguous translated residues. A V3J clonotype was defined by an identical inferred V gene, J gene, and CDR3 amino acid sequence. To compute the percentage overlap between repertoires, the number of shared unique clonotypes was divided by the size of the smaller repertoire. Richness of each repertoire was evaluated using RTK rarefaction, the Chao1 estimator, and Recon v2.1 estimates of unobserved clonotypes. Generation probabilities were computed with OLGA for all TCRbeta clonotypes obtained by the gDNA method from several donors. TCRdb took over this immuneACCESS table, retaining in-frame rearrangements with V and J assigned. Such tables are incomplete; in checked studies, under half of the missing clones stem from an unresolved V gene, and the remainder is unexplained. For V, J and clone size, that table is used; D and trimming come from the DNA. Recorded for this sample are about 510,000 clones; 95% to 97% of them occurred a single time. The top ten constitute about 0.057% of the sample.

The clonotype comes from a young woman in good health. Sequenced: naive CD4+ T cells sorted from blood. The sample's cell subset or site, from its label and the paper: CD45RA+ positively selected. Recombination connected TRBV28 to TRBJ1-3; 8 bases in between match TRBD1. The CDR3 corresponds to CASSTTGVGNTIYF. The nucleotide sequence is TGTGCCAGCAGTACGACAGGGGTTGGAAACACCATATATTTT. Reference TRBV28 and TRBJ1-3 genes cover what lies past the CDR3, so the full variable domain is DVKVTQSSRYLVKRTGEKVFLECVQDMDHENMFWYRQDPGLGLRLIYFSYDVKMKEKGDIPEGYSVSREKKERFSLILESASTNQTSMYLCASSTTGVGNTIYFGEGSWLTVV.